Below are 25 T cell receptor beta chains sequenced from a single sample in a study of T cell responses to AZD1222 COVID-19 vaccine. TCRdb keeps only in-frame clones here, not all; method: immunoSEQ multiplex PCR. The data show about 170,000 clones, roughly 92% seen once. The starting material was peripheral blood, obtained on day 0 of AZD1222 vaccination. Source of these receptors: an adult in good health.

CDR3 DNA sequence: TGCAGCGCCTCGGACAGGGGCACTGAAGCTTTCTTT. It is translated as CSASDRGTEAFF. This chain uses TRBV29-1 with TRBJ1-1, with 9 bases lining up with TRBD1. V shed 7 bases, J shed 4 bases, and the junction held 4 bases outside the gene matches. Germline CDR1 reads SQVTM; CDR2 reads ANQGSEA. The CDR3 runs 12 residues.

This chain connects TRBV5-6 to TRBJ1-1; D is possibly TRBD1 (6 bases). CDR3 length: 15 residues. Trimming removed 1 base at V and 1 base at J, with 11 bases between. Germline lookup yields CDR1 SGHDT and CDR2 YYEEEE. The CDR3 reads CASSLLQGWNTEAFF. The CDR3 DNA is TGTGCCAGCAGCTTGTTACAGGGCTGGAACACTGAAGCTTTCTTT. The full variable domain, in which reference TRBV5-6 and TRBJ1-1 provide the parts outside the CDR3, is DAGVTQSPTHLIKTRGQQVTLRCSPKSGHDTVSWYQQALGQGPQFIFQYYEEEERQRGNFPDRFSGHQFPNYSSELNVNALLLGDSALYLCASSLLQGWNTEAFFGQGTRLTVV.

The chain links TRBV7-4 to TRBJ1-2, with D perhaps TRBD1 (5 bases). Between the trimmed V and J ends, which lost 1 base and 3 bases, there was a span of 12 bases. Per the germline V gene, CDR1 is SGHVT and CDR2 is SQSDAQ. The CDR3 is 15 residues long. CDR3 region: CASSLGQKTYYGYTF. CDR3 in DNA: TGTGCCAGCAGCTTAGGACAGAAAACTTACTATGGCTACACCTTC.

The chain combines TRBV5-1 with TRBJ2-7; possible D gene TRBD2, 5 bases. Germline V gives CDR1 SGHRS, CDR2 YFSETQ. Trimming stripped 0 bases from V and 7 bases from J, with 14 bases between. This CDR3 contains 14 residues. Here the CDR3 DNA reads TGCGCCAGCAGCTTGGTGGCGGGCCCGATGGAGCAGTACTTC. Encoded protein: CASSLVAGPMEQYF. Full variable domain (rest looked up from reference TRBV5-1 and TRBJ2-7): KAGVTQTPRYLIKTRGQQVTLSCSPISGHRSVSWYQQTPGQGLQFLFEYFSETQRNKGNFPGRFSGRQFSNSRSEMNVSTLELGDSALYLCASSLVAGPMEQYFGPGTRLTVT.

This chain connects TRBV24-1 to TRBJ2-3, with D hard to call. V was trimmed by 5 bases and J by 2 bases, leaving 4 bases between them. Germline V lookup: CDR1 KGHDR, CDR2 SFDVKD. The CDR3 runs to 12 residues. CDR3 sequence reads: CATSANTDTQYF. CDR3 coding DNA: TGTGCCACCAGTGCTAACACAGATACGCAGTATTTT.

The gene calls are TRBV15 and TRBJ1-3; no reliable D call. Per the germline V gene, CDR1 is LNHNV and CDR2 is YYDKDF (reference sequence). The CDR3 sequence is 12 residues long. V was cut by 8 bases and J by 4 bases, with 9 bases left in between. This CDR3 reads CATGETGNTIYF. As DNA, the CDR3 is TGTGCCACCGGGGAAACCGGAAACACCATATATTTT.

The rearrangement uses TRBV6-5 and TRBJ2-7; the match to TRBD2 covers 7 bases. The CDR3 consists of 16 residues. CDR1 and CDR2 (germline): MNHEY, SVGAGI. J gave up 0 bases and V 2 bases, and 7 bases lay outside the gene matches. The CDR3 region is CASSYGSGGGSYEQYF. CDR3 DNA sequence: TGTGCCAGCAGTTACGGTAGTGGGGGGGGCTCCTACGAGCAGTACTTC.

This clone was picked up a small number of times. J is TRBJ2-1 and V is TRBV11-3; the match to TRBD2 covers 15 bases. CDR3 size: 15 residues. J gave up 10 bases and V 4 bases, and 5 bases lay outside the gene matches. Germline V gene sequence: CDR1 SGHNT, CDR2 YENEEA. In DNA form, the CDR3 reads TGTGCCAGCAGCTGGACTAGCGGGAGGGCCGACGAGCAGTTCTTC. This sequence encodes CASSWTSGRADEQFF. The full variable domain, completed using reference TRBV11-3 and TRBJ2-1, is EAGVVQSPRYKIIEKKQPVAFWCNPISGHNTLYWYLQNLGQGPELLIRYENEEAVDDSQLPKDRFSAERLKGVDSTLKIQPAELGDSAVYLCASSWTSGRADEQFFGPGTRLTVL.

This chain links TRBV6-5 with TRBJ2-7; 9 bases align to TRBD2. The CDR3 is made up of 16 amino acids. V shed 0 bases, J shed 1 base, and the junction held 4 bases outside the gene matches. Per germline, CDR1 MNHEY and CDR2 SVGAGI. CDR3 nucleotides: TGTGCCAGCAGTTACTCGGGTAGCGGGGGATCCTACGAGCAGTACTTC. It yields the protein CASSYSGSGGSYEQYF.

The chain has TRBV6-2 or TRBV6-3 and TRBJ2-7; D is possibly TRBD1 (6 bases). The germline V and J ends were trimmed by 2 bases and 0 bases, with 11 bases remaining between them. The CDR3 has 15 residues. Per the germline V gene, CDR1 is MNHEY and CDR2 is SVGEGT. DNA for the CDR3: TGTGCCAGCAGTTACGATCAGGGGTCCTCCTACGAGCAGTACTTC. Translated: CASSYDQGSSYEQYF.

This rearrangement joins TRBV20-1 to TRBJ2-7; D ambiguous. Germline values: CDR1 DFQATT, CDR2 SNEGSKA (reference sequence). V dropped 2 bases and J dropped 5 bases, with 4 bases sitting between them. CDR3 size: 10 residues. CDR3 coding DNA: TGCAGTGCTAGACGTAACGAGCAGTACTTC. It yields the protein CSARRNEQYF.

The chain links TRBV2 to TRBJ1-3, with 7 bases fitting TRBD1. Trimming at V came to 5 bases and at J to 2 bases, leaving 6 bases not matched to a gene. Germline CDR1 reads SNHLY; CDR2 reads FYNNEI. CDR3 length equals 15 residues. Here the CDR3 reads CASSNEQGTGNTIYF. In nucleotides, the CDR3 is TGTGCCAGCAGTAATGAACAGGGGACTGGAAACACCATATATTTT. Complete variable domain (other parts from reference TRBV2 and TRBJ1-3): EPEVTQTPSHQVTQMGQEVILRCVPISNHLYFYWYRQILGQKVEFLVSFYNNEISEKSEIFDDQFSVERPDGSNFTLKIRSTKLEDSAMYFCASSNEQGTGNTIYFGEGSWLTVV.

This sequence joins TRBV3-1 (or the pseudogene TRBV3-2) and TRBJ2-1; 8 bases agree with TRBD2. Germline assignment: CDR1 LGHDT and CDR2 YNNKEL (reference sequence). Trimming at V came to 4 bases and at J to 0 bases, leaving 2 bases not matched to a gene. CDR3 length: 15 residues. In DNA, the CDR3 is TGTGCCAGCAGCCTTAGCGGGGTCTCCTACAATGAGCAGTTCTTC. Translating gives CASSLSGVSYNEQFF.

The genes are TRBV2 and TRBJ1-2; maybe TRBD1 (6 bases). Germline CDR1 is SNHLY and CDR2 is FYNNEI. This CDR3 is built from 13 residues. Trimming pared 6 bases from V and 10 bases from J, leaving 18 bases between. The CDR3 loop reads CASRGTRQEVYTF. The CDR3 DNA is TGTGCCAGCAGGGGGACCAGACAGGAAGTCTACACCTTC.

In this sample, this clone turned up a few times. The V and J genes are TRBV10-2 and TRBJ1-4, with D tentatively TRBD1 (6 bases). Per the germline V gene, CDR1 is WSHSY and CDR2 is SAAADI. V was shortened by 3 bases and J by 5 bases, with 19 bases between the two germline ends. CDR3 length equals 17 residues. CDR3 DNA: TGCGCCAGCAGTGAAGCCGCCTTAGACAGGCGGAATGAAAAACTGTTTTTT. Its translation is CASSEAALDRRNEKLFF.

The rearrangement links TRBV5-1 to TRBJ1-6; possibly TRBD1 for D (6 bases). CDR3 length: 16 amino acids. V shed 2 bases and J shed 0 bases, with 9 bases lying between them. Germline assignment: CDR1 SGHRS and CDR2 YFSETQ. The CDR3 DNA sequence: TGCGCCAGCAGCTTAACAGGGAGCTCCTATAATTCACCCCTCCACTTT. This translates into CASSLTGSSYNSPLHF.

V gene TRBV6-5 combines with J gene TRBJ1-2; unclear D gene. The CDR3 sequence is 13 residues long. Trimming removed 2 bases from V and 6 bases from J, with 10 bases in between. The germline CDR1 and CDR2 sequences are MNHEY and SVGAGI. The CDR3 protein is CASSYLRIHGYTF. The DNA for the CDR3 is TGTGCCAGCAGTTACCTCAGGATCCATGGCTACACCTTC.

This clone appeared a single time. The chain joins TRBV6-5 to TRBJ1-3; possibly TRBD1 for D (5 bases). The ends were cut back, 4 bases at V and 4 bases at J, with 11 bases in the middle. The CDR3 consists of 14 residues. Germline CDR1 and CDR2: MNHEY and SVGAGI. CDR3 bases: TGTGCCAGCAGTTTCCCGCAGGGCGGAAACACCATATATTTT. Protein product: CASSFPQGGNTIYF.

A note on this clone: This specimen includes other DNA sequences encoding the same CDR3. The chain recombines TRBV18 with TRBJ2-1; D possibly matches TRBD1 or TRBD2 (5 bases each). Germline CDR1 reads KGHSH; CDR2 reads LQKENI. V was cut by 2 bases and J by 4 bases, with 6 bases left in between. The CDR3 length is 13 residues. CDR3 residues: CASSPGGYNEQFF. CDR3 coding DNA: TGTGCCAGCTCACCAGGGGGATACAATGAGCAGTTCTTC.

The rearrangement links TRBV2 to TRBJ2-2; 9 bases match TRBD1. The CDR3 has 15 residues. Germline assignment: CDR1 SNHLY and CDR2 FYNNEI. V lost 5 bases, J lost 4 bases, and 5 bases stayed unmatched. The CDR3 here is CASSRTGVSTGELFF. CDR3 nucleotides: TGTGCCAGCAGTCGGACAGGGGTGAGCACCGGGGAGCTGTTTTTT. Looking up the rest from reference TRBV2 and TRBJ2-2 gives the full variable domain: EPEVTQTPSHQVTQMGQEVILRCVPISNHLYFYWYRQILGQKVEFLVSFYNNEISEKSEIFDDQFSVERPDGSNFTLKIRSTKLEDSAMYFCASSRTGVSTGELFFGEGSRLTVL.

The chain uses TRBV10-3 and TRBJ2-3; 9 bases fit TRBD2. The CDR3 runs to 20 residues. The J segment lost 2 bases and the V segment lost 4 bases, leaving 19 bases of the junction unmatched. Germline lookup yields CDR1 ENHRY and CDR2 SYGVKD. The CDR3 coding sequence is TGTGCCATCAGTGGAGGGGCTAGCGGGAAGTTTGGGCTAAACACAGATACGCAGTATTTT. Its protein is CAISGGASGKFGLNTDTQYF.

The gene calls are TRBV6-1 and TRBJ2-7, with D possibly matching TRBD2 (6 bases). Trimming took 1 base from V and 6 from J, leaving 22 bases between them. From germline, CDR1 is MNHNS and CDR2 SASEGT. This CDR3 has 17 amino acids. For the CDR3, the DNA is TGTGCCAGCAGTGAAGAGGTCTCGGCAGGGAGGAAAGGCGAGCAGTACTTC. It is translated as CASSEEVSAGRKGEQYF.

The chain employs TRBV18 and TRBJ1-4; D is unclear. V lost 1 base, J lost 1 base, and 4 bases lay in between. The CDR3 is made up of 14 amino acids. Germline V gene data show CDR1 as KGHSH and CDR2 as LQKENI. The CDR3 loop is CASSPQGTNEKLFF. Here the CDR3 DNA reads TGTGCCAGCTCACCACAGGGAACTAATGAAAAACTGTTTTTT.

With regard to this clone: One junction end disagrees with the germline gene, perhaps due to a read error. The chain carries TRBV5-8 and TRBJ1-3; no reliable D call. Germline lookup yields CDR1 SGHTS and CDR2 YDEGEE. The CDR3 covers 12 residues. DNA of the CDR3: TGTGCCAGCAGCTTGGCCGGCTTCCGCCCCCATTTT. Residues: CASSLAGFRPHF.

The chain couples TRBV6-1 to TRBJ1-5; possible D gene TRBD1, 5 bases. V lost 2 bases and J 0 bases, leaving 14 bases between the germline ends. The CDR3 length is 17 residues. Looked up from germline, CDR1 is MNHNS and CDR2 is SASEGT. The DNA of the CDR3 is TGTGCCAGCAGTGAACCTAGAGGGAGGGGTAGCAATCAGCCCCAGCATTTT. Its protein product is CASSEPRGRGSNQPQHF.